What follows are 26 T cell receptor beta chains derived from one specimen sequenced in a study of T cells after yellow fever vaccination. Each CDR3 protein gets one entry after TCRdb re-called the 5' RACE reads with MiXCR. The profile covers around 350,000 distinct CDR3 sequences, with around a tenth appearing a single time and 18% taken by the ten largest. This material consisted of PBMCs, taken on the day of the first yellow fever vaccination. The receptors derive from a man aged 18 to 30 who received the YFV17D yellow fever vaccine.

This clonotype was picked up many times. J is TRBJ2-5 and V is TRBV10-2; maybe TRBD2 (5 bases). The CDR3 covers 12 residues. Trimming shortened V by 4 bases and J by 4 bases, and 7 bases separated the two germline ends. The germline V gene encodes CDR1 WSHSY and CDR2 SAAADI. CDR3 residues: CASSAGGETQYF. CDR3 in DNA: TGCGCCAGCAGTGCCGGAGGAGAGACCCAGTACTTC.

This clonotype was seen only a few times. V and J are TRBV4-3 and TRBJ1-2, with D perhaps TRBD1 (5 bases). Germline values: CDR1 LGHNA, CDR2 YSLEER. The V end was cut by 0 bases, the J end by 4 bases, with 6 bases between. The CDR3 is 13 amino acids. The CDR3 DNA reads TGCGCCAGCAGCCAAGAGGGGGTCTATGGCTACACCTTC. Its protein product is CASSQEGVYGYTF.

This clonotype was picked up a small number of times. The chain uses TRBV15 and TRBJ2-3, with 9 bases identical to TRBD2. Looked up from germline, CDR1 is LNHNV and CDR2 is YYDKDF (reference sequence). Trimming at V came to 0 bases and at J to 8 bases, leaving 9 bases not matched to a gene. This CDR3 has 16 residues. In DNA, the CDR3 is TGTGCCACCAGCAGAGATTTGGATAGCGGGGGATCTACGCAGTATTTT. Translated, it gives CATSRDLDSGGSTQYF.

This chain joins TRBV20-1 and TRBJ1-4; D may be TRBD1 (5 bases). V lost 3 bases, J lost 2 bases, and 7 bases lay in between. The germline V gene encodes CDR1 DFQATT and CDR2 SNEGSKA (reference sequence). This CDR3 region has 13 residues. The DNA of the CDR3 is TGCAGTGCTAGCTGGGGGACTAATGAAAAACTGTTTTTT. The encoded protein is CSASWGTNEKLFF.

This clonotype came up a few times. V gene TRBV9 combines with J gene TRBJ1-6; D is possibly TRBD1 (6 bases). The CDR3 length is 15 residues. Germline V gene lookup returns CDR1 SGDLS and CDR2 YYNGEE. The V end was cut by 4 bases, the J end by 7 bases, with 15 bases between. The chain's CDR3 is CASSPQDRYNSPLHF. The DNA of the CDR3 is TGTGCCAGCAGCCCCCAGGACAGATACAATTCACCCCTCCACTTT.

The chain combines TRBV18 with TRBJ2-2, with D unresolved. The germline CDR1 and CDR2 sequences are KGHSH and LQKENI. V lost 2 bases and J lost 0, with 10 bases in between. This CDR3 has 16 residues. DNA of the CDR3: TGTGCCAGCTCACCAACGGCCGCGGCGAACACCGGGGAGCTGTTTTTT. Its translation is CASSPTAAANTGELFF.

This clonotype has a count of ten or more. The chain combines TRBV7-3 with TRBJ1-6, with no clear D. Trimming pared 0 bases from V and 7 bases from J, leaving 10 bases between. The germline V gene encodes CDR1 SGHTA and CDR2 FQGTGA. The CDR3 is 15 amino acids. CDR3 nucleotides: TGTGCCAGCAGCTTAACCATGGGATGGAATTCACCCCTCCACTTT. As protein: CASSLTMGWNSPLHF.

The CDR3 loop is CASSLRGVTDTQYF. Here the CDR3 DNA reads TGTGCCAGCAGTCTCCGGGGGGTCACAGATACGCAGTATTTT. This chain uses TRBV28 with TRBJ2-3, with 7 nucleotides matching TRBD2. The length of the CDR3 is 14 residues. Germline V gene sequence: CDR1 MDHEN, CDR2 SYDVKM. The J segment lost 2 bases and the V segment lost 5 bases, leaving 4 bases of the junction unmatched.

This clonotype came up a few times. V usage is TRBV6-1 and J usage is TRBJ2-1; TRBD1 matches at 8 bases. CDR1 is MNHNS, CDR2 SASEGT, per germline. CDR3 length: 15 residues. V was pared by 6 bases and J by 3 bases, with 7 bases of the junction left unmatched. Here the CDR3 DNA reads TGTGCCAGCAGGCCAGGGGGCTTCTACTACAATGAGCAGTTCTTC. This translates into CASRPGGFYYNEQFF.

This clonotype turned up a few times. V and J are TRBV5-4 and TRBJ1-1, with a possible D match to TRBD1 (6 bases). V shed 4 bases and J shed 5 bases, with 12 bases lying between them. Per the germline V gene, CDR1 is SGHNT and CDR2 is YYREEE (reference sequence). The CDR3 is made up of 13 amino acids. Here the CDR3 reads CASSIGTRTEAFF. The CDR3 DNA reads TGTGCCAGCAGCATCGGGACAAGAACTGAAGCTTTCTTT.

This clonotype was detected only a few times. The genes are TRBV4-2 and TRBJ2-1; the D gene is possibly TRBD2 (6 bases). Germline V gives CDR1 LGHNA, CDR2 YNFKEQ. The CDR3 runs to 15 residues. The V and J ends lost 2 bases and 6 bases respectively, with 14 bases between them. The CDR3: CASSQIGGPPNEQFF. The CDR3 DNA is TGTGCCAGCAGCCAAATCGGGGGACCTCCCAATGAGCAGTTCTTC.

The rearrangement joins TRBV2 to TRBJ1-1; TRBD1 agrees at 7 bases. Germline-derived CDR1 and CDR2 are SNHLY and FYNNEI. V was pared by 6 bases and J by 8 bases, with 9 bases of the junction left unmatched. The CDR3 loop spans 13 amino acids. The CDR3 DNA reads TGTGCCAGCAGCCCACAGGGGTCGACCGAAGCTTTCTTT. This sequence encodes CASSPQGSTEAFF.

The genes are TRBV15 and TRBJ2-5; D not resolved. V was clipped by 0 bases and J by 2 bases, with 4 bases between them. Germline-derived CDR1 and CDR2 are LNHNV and YYDKDF (reference sequence). The CDR3 is 13 amino acids. The CDR3 spells CATSRDPQETQYF. CDR3 DNA: TGTGCCACCAGCAGAGATCCACAAGAGACCCAGTACTTC. Based on the CDR3 plus reference TRBV15 and TRBJ2-5, the full variable domain is DAMVIQNPRYQVTQFGKPVTLSCSQTLNHNVMYWYQQKSSQAPKLLFHYYDKDFNNEADTPDNFQSRRPNTSFCFLDIRSPGLGDTAMYLCATSRDPQETQYFGPGTRLLVL.

V usage is TRBV7-2 and J usage is TRBJ1-1; 7 nucleotides agree with TRBD1. Germline CDR1 and CDR2: SGHTA and FQGNSA. The CDR3 spans 14 residues. V gave up 7 bases and J gave up 4 bases; unmatched junction bases: 9. CDR3 loop: CASNYRGLGTEAFF. The DNA for the CDR3 is TGTGCCAGCAACTACAGGGGCCTGGGCACTGAAGCTTTCTTT.

The chain has TRBV5-1 and TRBJ2-3; 9 bases map to TRBD2. After removal of 7 bases from V and 2 bases from J, the junction contained 5 bases not matched to a gene. CDR3 size: 14 residues. The V gene's germline CDR1 is SGHRS and CDR2 YFSETQ. Here the CDR3 reads CASGAGGPTDTQYF. CDR3 sequence (DNA): TGCGCCAGCGGGGCGGGGGGGCCCACAGATACGCAGTATTTT.

This clonotype appeared a few times. The V call is TRBV2, the J call TRBJ1-5; D may be TRBD1 (5 bases). The V end lost 0 bases, the J end lost 6 bases, and 9 bases lay between the germline ends. CDR1 is SNHLY and CDR2 is FYNNEI in the germline V gene. CDR3 length equals 14 residues. The CDR3 protein is CASSEASGRQPQHF. Written as DNA, the CDR3 is TGTGCCAGCAGTGAAGCTTCAGGGCGTCAGCCCCAGCATTTT.

This clonotype was observed a handful of times. V usage is TRBV19 and J usage is TRBJ2-5; weak D call: TRBD2 (7 bases). Germline CDR1 and CDR2: LNHDA and SQIVND (reference sequence). The V end was cut by 1 base, the J end by 1 base, with 10 bases between. This CDR3 is 15 amino acids long. The CDR3 region is CASSIAGGSQETQYF. The CDR3 DNA follows: TGTGCCAGTAGTATAGCGGGGGGCTCCCAAGAGACCCAGTACTTC.

This clonotype was detected many times. The chain uses TRBV19 and TRBJ2-7, with 9 bases aligning to TRBD1. This CDR3 comprises 14 residues. V shed 3 bases and J 2 bases; nucleotides not matched to a gene: 2. Germline values: CDR1 LNHDA, CDR2 SQIVND (reference sequence). CDR3 DNA: TGTGCCAGTAGTATTGGGACAGGGACCTACGAGCAGTACTTC. Its translation is CASSIGTGTYEQYF.

This clonotype was seen a few times. The chain recombines TRBV20-1 with TRBJ2-5; 13 positions agree with TRBD2. The germline V gene encodes CDR1 DFQATT and CDR2 SNEGSKA (reference sequence). This CDR3 contains 15 residues. The V gene end was trimmed by 0 bases and the J gene end by 5 bases; junction bases not matched to a gene: 3. CDR3 DNA sequence: TGCAGTGCTAGAGATGCGGGACTAGCGGGGGAGACCCAGTACTTC. Encoded protein: CSARDAGLAGETQYF.

This chain connects TRBV5-1 to TRBJ2-7; possible D gene TRBD2, 5 bases. Germline V CDR1 and CDR2: SGHRS, YFSETQ. V was shortened by 4 bases and J by 4 bases, with 12 bases between the two germline ends. The CDR3 is 13 residues long. Here the CDR3 DNA reads TGCGCCAGCAGCGGGATGGACTTTTACGAGCAGTACTTC. This encodes CASSGMDFYEQYF.

This clonotype was counted only a few times. CDR3 nucleotide sequence: TGTGCCAGCCAGGGCTTGAGCTCCTATAATTCACCCCTCCACTTT. It encodes CASQGLSSYNSPLHF. The chain couples TRBV12-3 or TRBV12-4 to TRBJ1-6; TRBD1 might be the D (5 bases). CDR3 length: 15 amino acids. Trimming cost V 8 bases and J 0 bases, with 11 bases left between them.

This chain links TRBV7-2 with TRBJ2-3, with D unclear. This CDR3 contains 12 residues. V was trimmed by 4 bases and J by 5 bases, leaving 7 bases between them. Germline V gene lookup returns CDR1 SGHTA and CDR2 FQGNSA. DNA of the CDR3: TGTGCCAGCAGCTCTGGGAAAGATACGCAGTATTTT. Translating it yields CASSSGKDTQYF.

The V call is TRBV6-2 or TRBV6-3, the J call TRBJ2-1; no clear D gene. Germline V gene data show CDR1 as MNHEY and CDR2 as SVGEGT. The CDR3 contains 15 residues. V lost 4 bases, J lost 0 bases, and 10 bases lay in between. For the CDR3, the DNA is TGTGCCAGCAGTTCTGTGTCAAACTCCTACAATGAGCAGTTCTTC. This gives the protein CASSSVSNSYNEQFF.

This clonotype came up many times. The rearrangement uses TRBV4-1 and TRBJ1-1; D remains unclear. The CDR3 length is 15 residues. Germline V gene sequence: CDR1 MGHRA, CDR2 YSYEKL. V shed 11 bases and J shed 0 bases, with 19 bases lying between them. CDR3 residues: CAVRPADYMNTEAFF. The DNA of the CDR3 is TGCGCCGTCCGCCCGGCAGACTATATGAACACTGAAGCTTTCTTT.

This clonotype was detected only a few times. V usage is TRBV6-1 and J usage is TRBJ2-1; D uncertain. The germline V gene encodes CDR1 MNHNS and CDR2 SASEGT. CDR3 length equals 13 residues. With 5 bases removed from V and 8 bases from J, the gap between germline ends came to 13 bases. CDR3 amino acids: CASSPWTSDEQFF. In DNA, the CDR3 is TGTGCCAGCAGTCCATGGACGTCGGATGAGCAGTTCTTC.

This clonotype was counted a few times. The chain uses TRBV27 and TRBJ1-5; no clear D gene. V was clipped by 5 bases and J by 0 bases, with 8 bases between them. This CDR3 has 14 residues. Germline V lookup: CDR1 MNHEY, CDR2 SMNVEV (reference sequence). In nucleotides, the CDR3 is TGTGCCAGCAGTCGACCGTATAGCAATCAGCCCCAGCATTTT. Translating gives CASSRPYSNQPQHF.